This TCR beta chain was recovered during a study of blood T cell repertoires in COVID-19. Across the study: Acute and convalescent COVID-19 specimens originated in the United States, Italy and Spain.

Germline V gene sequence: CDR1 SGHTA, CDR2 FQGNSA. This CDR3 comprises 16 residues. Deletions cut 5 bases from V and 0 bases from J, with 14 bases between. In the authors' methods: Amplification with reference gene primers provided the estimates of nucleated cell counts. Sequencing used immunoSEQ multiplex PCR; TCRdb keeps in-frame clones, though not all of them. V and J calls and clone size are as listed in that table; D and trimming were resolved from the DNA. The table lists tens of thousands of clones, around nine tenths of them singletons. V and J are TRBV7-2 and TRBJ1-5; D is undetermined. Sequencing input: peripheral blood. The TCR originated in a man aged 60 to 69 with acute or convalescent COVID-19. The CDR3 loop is CASSPQSDLSNQPQHF. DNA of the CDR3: TGTGCCAGCAGCCCGCAGAGCGACCTTAGCAATCAGCCCCAGCATTTT.